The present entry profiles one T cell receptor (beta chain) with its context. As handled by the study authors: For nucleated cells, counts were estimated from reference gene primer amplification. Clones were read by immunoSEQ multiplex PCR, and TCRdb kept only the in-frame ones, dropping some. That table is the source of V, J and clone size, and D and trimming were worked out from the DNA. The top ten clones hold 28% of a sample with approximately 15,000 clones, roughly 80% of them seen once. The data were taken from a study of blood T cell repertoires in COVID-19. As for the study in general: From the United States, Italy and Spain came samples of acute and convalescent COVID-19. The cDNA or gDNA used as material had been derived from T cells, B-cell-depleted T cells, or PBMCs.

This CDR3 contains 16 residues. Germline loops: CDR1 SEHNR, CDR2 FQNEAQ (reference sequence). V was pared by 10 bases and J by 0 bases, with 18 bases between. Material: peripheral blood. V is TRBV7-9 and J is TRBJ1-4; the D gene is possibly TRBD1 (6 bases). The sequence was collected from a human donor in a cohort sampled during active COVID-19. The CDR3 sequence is CATSGDFGATNEKLFF. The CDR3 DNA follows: TGTGCCACCTCAGGGGATTTTGGTGCAACTAATGAAAAACTGTTTTTT.